This TCR beta chain was recovered during a study of T cells in Graves' hyperthyroidism and ophthalmopathy. Study-wide findings and caveats: Among clonotypes expanded in thyroid above 0.001, most were also found in blood. Ophthalmopathy was separated from stable hyperthyroidism by a 13 V-J model.

The ends lost 5 bases at V and 2 bases at J; junction bases unmatched: 8. This CDR3 spans 15 amino acids. CDR1 is LNHDA, CDR2 SQIVND, per germline (reference sequence). There were TCR beta CDR3 regions amplified from RNA transcripts. HTBI primers drove first-round RT-PCR of the TCR CDR3. Each CDR3 protein gets one entry after TCRdb re-called the multiplex PCR reads with MiXCR. The sample includes 660,000 or so distinct CDR3 sequences, approximately 42% of them seen just once. As concerns this clonotype: Its antigen is still unknown.

Exclusion of patients followed from uncontrolled infection, other autoimmune disease, pregnancy or lactation. Diagnoses were made from clinical symptoms, serum measures (thyroxine and TRAb), thyroid ultrasound and orbital computed tomography. The chain recombines TRBV19 with TRBJ2-7; 8 nucleotides align to TRBD1. Specimen: peripheral blood or thyroid tissue (not recorded which). The TCR originated in an adult man with Graves' disease, either hyperthyroidism or ophthalmopathy (not recorded which). The CDR3 nucleotides read TGTGCCAGTAGTGGGACAGGTTCGAAACCCTACGAGCAGTACTTC. This encodes CASSGTGSKPYEQYF. The full variable domain, completed using reference TRBV19 and TRBJ2-7, is DGGITQSPKYLFRKEGQNVTLSCEQNLNHDAMYWYRQDPGQGLRLIYYSQIVNDFQKGDIAEGYSVSREKKESFPLTVTSAQKNPTAFYLCASSGTGSKPYEQYFGPGTRLTVT.